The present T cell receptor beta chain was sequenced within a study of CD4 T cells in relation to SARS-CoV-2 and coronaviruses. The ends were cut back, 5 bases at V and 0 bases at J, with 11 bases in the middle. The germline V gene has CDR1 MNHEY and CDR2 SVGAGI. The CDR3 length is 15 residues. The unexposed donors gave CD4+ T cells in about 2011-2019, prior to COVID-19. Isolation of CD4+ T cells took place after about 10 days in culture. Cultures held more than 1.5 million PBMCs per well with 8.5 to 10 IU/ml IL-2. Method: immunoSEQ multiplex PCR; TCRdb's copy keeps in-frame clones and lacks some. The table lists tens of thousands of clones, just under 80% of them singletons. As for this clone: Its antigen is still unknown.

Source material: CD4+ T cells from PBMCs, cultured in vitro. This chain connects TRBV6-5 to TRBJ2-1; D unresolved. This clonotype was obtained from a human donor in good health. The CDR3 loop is CASSTDPSSYNEQFF. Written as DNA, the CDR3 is TGTGCCAGCAGTACGGACCCGAGCTCCTACAATGAGCAGTTCTTC.